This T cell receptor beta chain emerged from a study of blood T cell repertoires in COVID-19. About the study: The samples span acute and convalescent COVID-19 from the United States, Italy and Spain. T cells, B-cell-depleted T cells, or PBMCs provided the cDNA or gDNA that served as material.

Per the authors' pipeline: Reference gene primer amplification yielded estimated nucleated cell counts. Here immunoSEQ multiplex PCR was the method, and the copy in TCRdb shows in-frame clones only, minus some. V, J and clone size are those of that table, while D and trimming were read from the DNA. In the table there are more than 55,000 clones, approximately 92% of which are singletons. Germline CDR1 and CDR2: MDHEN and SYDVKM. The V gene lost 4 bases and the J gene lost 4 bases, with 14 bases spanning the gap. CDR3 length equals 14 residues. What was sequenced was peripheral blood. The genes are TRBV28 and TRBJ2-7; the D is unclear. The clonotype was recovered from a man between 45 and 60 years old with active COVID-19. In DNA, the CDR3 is TGTGCCAGCAGTTATTCCGGTGACTCTTACGAGCAGTACTTC. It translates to CASSYSGDSYEQYF.